What follows are 21 T cell receptor beta chains derived from one specimen sequenced in a study of beta chain features in type 1 diabetes (dated by TCRdb to between 2017 and 2018). Libraries were prepared through the immunoSEQ multiplex PCR assay. The entire amount of isolated RNA was reverse transcribed using the High Capacity cDNA Reverse Transcription Kit, so the sequenced TCRB transcripts were expressed ones. Drawn from immuneACCESS, this table holds only the in-frame rearrangements with V and J called that TCRdb kept. Clones are partly lost; checked studies trace under half to an unresolved V gene and leave the rest unexplained. The sample table contains 900,000 or so clones; only one count was recorded for roughly 17% of them. The ten most abundant clones make up 0.02% to 0.03% of the sample. The sample was naive CD4+ T cells from blood. The cell subset or site tag for this specimen amounts to: true naive CD4+ T cells. The source of these receptors is a woman between 18 and 29 years old in good health.

Only a few counts were recorded for this clone. The CDR3 sequence is CASSVQGYTGELFF. CDR3 nucleotides: TGCGCCAGCAGCGTCCAGGGATACACCGGGGAGCTGTTTTTT. The rearrangement uses TRBV5-1 and TRBJ2-2; perhaps TRBD1 as D (5 bases). This CDR3 spans 14 amino acids. Deletions cut 4 bases from V and 3 bases from J, with 10 bases between. Per germline, CDR1 SGHRS and CDR2 YFSETQ.

The chain links TRBV7-9 to TRBJ1-2; D is possibly TRBD1 (5 bases). The CDR3 is made up of 19 amino acids. CDR1 is SEHNR and CDR2 is FQNEAQ in the germline V gene (reference sequence). Trimming stripped 3 bases from V and 3 bases from J, with 26 bases between. The CDR3, as DNA: TGTGCCAGCAGCTTTCATAACTTTGGGGCGGACGGGAGTTACTATGGCTACACCTTC. It is translated as CASSFHNFGADGSYYGYTF.

Only a few counts were recorded for this clone. V usage is TRBV29-1 and J usage is TRBJ2-7; 7 bases line up with TRBD1. Trimming took 5 bases from V and 3 from J; bases not matched to a gene: 7. This CDR3 is built from 13 residues. Germline V CDR1 and CDR2: SQVTM, ANQGSEA. The CDR3 spells CSVIRDSDYEQYF. The CDR3, as DNA: TGCAGCGTTATCCGGGACAGTGACTACGAGCAGTACTTC.

This clone turned up a few times. This sequence joins TRBV5-6 and TRBJ2-5; TRBD1 or TRBD2 may be the D gene (5 bases each). Germline CDR1 SGHDT, CDR2 YYEEEE. This CDR3 has 14 residues. V was shortened by 4 bases and J by 5 bases, with 15 bases between the two germline ends. The DNA for the CDR3 is TGTGCCAGCAGCGAGGGGCCCCAAGGGGAGACCCAGTACTTC. Amino acids: CASSEGPQGETQYF. The full variable domain, completed using reference TRBV5-6 and TRBJ2-5, is DAGVTQSPTHLIKTRGQQVTLRCSPKSGHDTVSWYQQALGQGPQFIFQYYEEEERQRGNFPDRFSGHQFPNYSSELNVNALLLGDSALYLCASSEGPQGETQYFGPGTRLLVL.

This CDR3 reads CASSIGTTDTQYF. CDR3 sequence (DNA): TGTGCCAGTAGTATAGGGACAACAGATACGCAGTATTTT. The chain links TRBV19 to TRBJ2-3; D is perhaps TRBD1 (5 bases). V was pared by 1 base and J by 3 bases, with 5 bases between. CDR1 LNHDA and CDR2 SQIVND come from the germline V gene (reference sequence). This CDR3 is built from 13 residues. Drawing the rest from reference TRBV19 and TRBJ2-3, the complete variable domain is DGGITQSPKYLFRKEGQNVTLSCEQNLNHDAMYWYRQDPGQGLRLIYYSQIVNDFQKGDIAEGYSVSREKKESFPLTVTSAQKNPTAFYLCASSIGTTDTQYFGPGTRLTVL.

This clone was picked up a small number of times. This chain joins TRBV5-1 and TRBJ1-2, with D tentatively TRBD1 (5 bases). Trimming took off 5 bases at V and 4 bases at J, with 12 bases between the two ends. CDR3 length: 13 residues. The germline V gene has CDR1 SGHRS and CDR2 YFSETQ. CDR3 DNA sequence: TGCGCCAGCAGACAAGGGGAGAGCTATGGCTACACCTTC. This gives the protein CASRQGESYGYTF.

The chain carries TRBV5-1 and TRBJ2-7, with D possibly being TRBD2 (6 bases). The CDR3 sequence is 14 residues long. V was clipped by 4 bases and J by 10 bases, with 21 bases between them. Germline CDR1 is SGHRS and CDR2 is YFSETQ. The CDR3 coding sequence is TGCGCCAGCAGCCCAGGTCCCCCCGGGAGTGGACAGTACTTC. This translates into CASSPGPPGSGQYF.

This clone occurred a few times. The genes are TRBV19 and TRBJ2-5, with 14 bases fitting TRBD2. Trimming removed 4 bases from V and 4 bases from J; junction bases left unmatched: 2. Germline loops: CDR1 LNHDA, CDR2 SQIVND (reference sequence). The CDR3 consists of 15 residues. CDR3 sequence reads: CASSTGTSGGETQYF. The CDR3, as DNA: TGTGCCAGTAGTACCGGGACTAGCGGGGGAGAGACCCAGTACTTC.

In regard to this clone: Other DNA sequences in the sample encode the same CDR3. The rearrangement uses TRBV7-9 and TRBJ2-7, with 9 bases fitting TRBD1. The CDR3 loop spans 14 amino acids. V was pared by 5 bases and J by 2 bases, with 4 bases of the junction left unmatched. Germline V gene lookup returns CDR1 SEHNR and CDR2 FQNEAQ (reference sequence). Here the CDR3 reads CASSLRQGAYEQYF. The CDR3 DNA is TGTGCCAGCAGCCTAAGACAGGGGGCCTACGAGCAGTACTTC.

This clone turned up a few times. The chain joins TRBV5-1 to TRBJ2-2; 14 bases line up with TRBD2. The V gene's germline CDR1 is SGHRS and CDR2 YFSETQ. There are 18 residues in the CDR3. J was trimmed by 6 bases and V by 1 base; bases with no gene match: 8. The CDR3 region is CASSLPKPGLAGAGELFF. The CDR3 DNA is TGCGCCAGCAGCTTGCCCAAACCGGGACTAGCGGGAGCCGGGGAGCTGTTTTTT.

The CDR3 reads CATSVGTVYEQYF. The CDR3 DNA reads as TGTGCCACCAGCGTCGGGACAGTCTACGAGCAGTACTTC. The gene calls are TRBV15 and TRBJ2-7; TRBD1 aligns across 7 bases. V shed 5 bases, J shed 3 bases, and the junction held 4 bases outside the gene matches. Germline loops: CDR1 LNHNV, CDR2 YYDKDF (reference sequence). The CDR3 consists of 13 residues. Full variable domain (rest looked up from reference TRBV15 and TRBJ2-7): DAMVIQNPRYQVTQFGKPVTLSCSQTLNHNVMYWYQQKSSQAPKLLFHYYDKDFNNEADTPDNFQSRRPNTSFCFLDIRSPGLGDTAMYLCATSVGTVYEQYFGPGTRLTVT.

This clone came up a few times. This chain uses TRBV18 with TRBJ1-1; weak D call: TRBD1 (5 bases). Germline CDR1 and CDR2: KGHSH and LQKENI. This CDR3 has 14 residues. V lost 4 bases and J lost 0, with 9 bases in between. CDR3 sequence: CASSRGKMNTEAFF. DNA for the CDR3: TGTGCCAGCTCACGGGGCAAAATGAACACTGAAGCTTTCTTT.

Comments on this clone: This specimen includes other DNA sequences encoding the same CDR3. The chain has TRBV28 and TRBJ2-7, with 7 bases that match TRBD1. This CDR3 spans 13 amino acids. V lost 6 bases, J lost 1 base, and 3 bases stayed unmatched. The germline gives CDR1 MDHEN, CDR2 SYDVKM. The DNA for the CDR3 is TGTGCCAGCAGCCCGGGACAGTCCTACGAGCAGTACTTC. Amino acid sequence: CASSPGQSYEQYF.

This clone was picked up a small number of times. V usage is TRBV10-3 and J usage is TRBJ2-1; 10 nucleotides match TRBD1. The trim removed 6 bases at V and 5 bases at J, leaving 7 bases unmatched. Germline CDR1 reads ENHRY; CDR2 reads SYGVKD. There are 15 residues in the CDR3. The CDR3 DNA is TGTGCCATCAGGGCCGGGACAGGGGAGAACAATGAGCAGTTCTTC. It yields the protein CAIRAGTGENNEQFF.

The gene calls are TRBV18 and TRBJ2-3; a possible D gene is TRBD2 (5 bases). V was clipped by 6 bases and J by 6 bases, with 13 bases between them. The CDR3 has 13 amino acids. The germline V gene encodes CDR1 KGHSH and CDR2 LQKENI. The CDR3 protein is CASSRASSDTQYF. The CDR3 DNA reads TGTGCCAGCTCCCGGGCTAGCTCGGATACGCAGTATTTT.

In this sample, this clone turned up a few times. This chain uses TRBV7-6 with TRBJ2-1; the D gene is possibly TRBD1 (5 bases). Per the germline V gene, CDR1 is SGHVS and CDR2 is FNYEAQ. The length of the CDR3 is 14 residues. V gave up 0 bases and J gave up 12 bases, with 15 bases separating them. CDR3 loop: CASSLAARRTGQFF. CDR3 nucleotide sequence: TGTGCCAGCAGCTTAGCGGCCAGGCGAACAGGGCAGTTCTTC. The whole variable domain, remainder taken from reference TRBV7-6 and TRBJ2-1, is GAGVSQSPRYKVTKRGQDVALRCDPISGHVSLYWYRQALGQGPEFLTYFNYEAQQDKSGLPNDRFSAERPEGSISTLTIQRTEQRDSAMYRCASSLAARRTGQFFGPGTRLTVL.

This clone appeared many times. The V call is TRBV10-3, the J call TRBJ2-1, with a weak D call TRBD1 (5 bases). The V end lost 4 bases, the J end lost 15 bases, and 13 bases lay between the germline ends. The CDR3 covers 11 residues. The germline gives CDR1 ENHRY, CDR2 SYGVKD. The CDR3 loop is CAISAGQGTFF. The CDR3 DNA sequence: TGTGCCATCAGTGCTGGGCAGGGTACGTTCTTC.

V usage is TRBV7-9 and J usage is TRBJ1-2, with a weak D call TRBD1 (5 bases). CDR3 length: 11 amino acids. Germline CDR1 is SEHNR and CDR2 is FQNEAQ (reference sequence). The V end lost 5 bases, the J end lost 13 bases, and 14 bases lay between the germline ends. CDR3 in DNA: TGTGCCAGCAGCGTGGGACGGCCGTCCACCTTC. Translated: CASSVGRPSTF.

This clone was counted a few times. V gene TRBV5-1 combines with J gene TRBJ2-3; D is unclear. Germline-derived CDR1 and CDR2 are SGHRS and YFSETQ. This CDR3 is built from 14 residues. Trimming left V 0 bases short and J 1 base short, with 6 bases between. CDR3 protein: CASSLGIGTDTQYF. The CDR3 DNA sequence: TGCGCCAGCAGCTTGGGCATTGGCACAGATACGCAGTATTTT.

There are a few counts of this clone. The chain carries TRBV19 and TRBJ1-4; 8 bases align to TRBD1. The CDR3 loop spans 15 amino acids. The J segment lost 2 bases and the V segment lost 5 bases, leaving 4 bases of the junction unmatched. Germline V gene lookup returns CDR1 LNHDA and CDR2 SQIVND (reference sequence). The CDR3 region is CASSPQGATNEKLFF. In DNA form, the CDR3 reads TGTGCCAGTAGTCCCCAGGGGGCGACTAATGAAAAACTGTTTTTT. The entire variable domain, with the rest obtained from reference TRBV19 and TRBJ1-4, is as follows: DGGITQSPKYLFRKEGQNVTLSCEQNLNHDAMYWYRQDPGQGLRLIYYSQIVNDFQKGDIAEGYSVSREKKESFPLTVTSAQKNPTAFYLCASSPQGATNEKLFFGSGTQLSVL.

The V and J genes are TRBV7-3 and TRBJ2-3, with TRBD2 as a possible D gene (6 bases). Trimming shortened V by 5 bases and J by 1 base, and 13 bases separated the two germline ends. Per germline, CDR1 SGHTA and CDR2 FQGTGA. The CDR3 contains 15 residues. In nucleotides, the CDR3 is TGTGCCAGCAGCAAATCTAGCGACGGCACAGATACGCAGTATTTT. The encoded protein is CASSKSSDGTDTQYF.